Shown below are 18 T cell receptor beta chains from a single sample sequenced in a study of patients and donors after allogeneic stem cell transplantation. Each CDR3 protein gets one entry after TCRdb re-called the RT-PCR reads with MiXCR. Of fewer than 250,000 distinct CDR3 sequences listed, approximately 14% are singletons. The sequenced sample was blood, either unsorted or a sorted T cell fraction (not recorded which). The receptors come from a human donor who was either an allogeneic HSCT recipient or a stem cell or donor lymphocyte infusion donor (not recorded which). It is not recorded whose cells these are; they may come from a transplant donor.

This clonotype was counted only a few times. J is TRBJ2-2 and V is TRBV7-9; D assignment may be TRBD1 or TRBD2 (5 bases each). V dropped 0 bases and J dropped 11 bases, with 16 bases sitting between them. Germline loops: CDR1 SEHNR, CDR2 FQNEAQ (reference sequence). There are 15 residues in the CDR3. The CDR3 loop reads CASSLAQTARDELFF. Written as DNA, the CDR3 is TGTGCCAGCAGCTTAGCGCAAACAGCGAGGGACGAGCTGTTTTTT.

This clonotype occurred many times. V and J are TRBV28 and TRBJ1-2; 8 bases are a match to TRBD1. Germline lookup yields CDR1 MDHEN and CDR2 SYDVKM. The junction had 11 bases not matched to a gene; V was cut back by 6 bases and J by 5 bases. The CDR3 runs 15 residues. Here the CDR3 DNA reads TGTGCCAGCAGGACGCCAGGACAGGGAGGGTATGGCTACACCTTC. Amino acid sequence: CASRTPGQGGYGYTF.

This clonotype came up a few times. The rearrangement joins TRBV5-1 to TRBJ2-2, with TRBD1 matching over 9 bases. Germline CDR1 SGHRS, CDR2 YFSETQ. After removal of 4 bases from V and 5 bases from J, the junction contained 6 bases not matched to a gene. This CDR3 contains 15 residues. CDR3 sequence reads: CASSTGTGITGELFF. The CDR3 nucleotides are TGCGCCAGCAGCACGGGGACAGGGATAACCGGGGAGCTGTTTTTT. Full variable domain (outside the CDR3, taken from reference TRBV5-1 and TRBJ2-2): KAGVTQTPRYLIKTRGQQVTLSCSPISGHRSVSWYQQTPGQGLQFLFEYFSETQRNKGNFPGRFSGRQFSNSRSEMNVSTLELGDSALYLCASSTGTGITGELFFGEGSRLTVL.

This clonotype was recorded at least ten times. The CDR3 loop reads CASSSLGGPAAYGYTF. The CDR3 region has the DNA TGTGCCAGCAGTTCCCTAGGAGGGCCAGCCGCCTATGGCTACACCTTC. The chain links TRBV28 to TRBJ1-2, with D unresolved. V lost 4 bases and J lost 4, with 19 bases in between. CDR3 length: 16 residues. The germline gives CDR1 MDHEN, CDR2 SYDVKM.

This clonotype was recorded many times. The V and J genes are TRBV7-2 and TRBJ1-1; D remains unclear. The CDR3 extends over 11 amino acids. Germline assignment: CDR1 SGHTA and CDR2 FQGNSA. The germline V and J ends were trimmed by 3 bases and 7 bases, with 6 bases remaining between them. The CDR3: CASSFLNEAFF. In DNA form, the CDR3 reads TGTGCCAGCAGCTTCTTAAATGAAGCTTTCTTT. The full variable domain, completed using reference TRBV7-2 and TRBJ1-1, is GAGVSQSPSNKVTEKGKDVELRCDPISGHTALYWYRQSLGQGLEFLIYFQGNSAPDKSGLPSDRFSAERTGGSVSTLTIQRTQQEDSAVYLCASSFLNEAFFGQGTRLTVV.

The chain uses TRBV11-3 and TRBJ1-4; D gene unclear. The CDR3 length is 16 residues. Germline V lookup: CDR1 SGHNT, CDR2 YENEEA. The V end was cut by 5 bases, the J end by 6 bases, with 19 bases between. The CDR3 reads CASSPRPGLKDEKLFF. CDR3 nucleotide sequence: TGTGCCAGCAGCCCTCGACCCGGGCTAAAGGATGAAAAACTGTTTTTT.

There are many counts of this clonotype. CDR3 in DNA: TGTGCCAGCAGCGTAGAGGACAGGCGGAACACTGAAGCTTTCTTT. This sequence encodes CASSVEDRRNTEAFF. This chain connects TRBV9 to TRBJ1-1; 7 bases agree with TRBD1. Trimming removed 0 bases from V and 1 base from J; junction bases left unmatched: 3. The CDR3 is made up of 15 amino acids. Per the germline V gene, CDR1 is SGDLS and CDR2 is YYNGEE. The whole variable domain, remainder taken from reference TRBV9 and TRBJ1-1, is DSGVTQTPKHLITATGQRVTLRCSPRSGDLSVYWYQQSLDQGLQFLIQYYNGEERAKGNILERFSAQQFPDLHSELNLSSLELGDSALYFCASSVEDRRNTEAFFGQGTRLTVV.

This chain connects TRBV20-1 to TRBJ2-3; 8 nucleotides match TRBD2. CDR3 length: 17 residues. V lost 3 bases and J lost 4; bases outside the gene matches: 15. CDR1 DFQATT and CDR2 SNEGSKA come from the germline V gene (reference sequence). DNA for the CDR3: TGCAGTGCTAGTGGGGATGGAAGCGGGAGATTCGCAGATACGCAGTATTTT. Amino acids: CSASGDGSGRFADTQYF.

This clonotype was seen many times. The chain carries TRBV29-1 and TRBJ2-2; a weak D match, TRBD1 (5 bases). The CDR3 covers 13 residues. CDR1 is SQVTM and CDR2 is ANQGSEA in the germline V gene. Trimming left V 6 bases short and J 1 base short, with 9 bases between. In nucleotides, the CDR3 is TGCAGCGTGACAGAGCTGAACACCGGGGAGCTGTTTTTT. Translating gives CSVTELNTGELFF.

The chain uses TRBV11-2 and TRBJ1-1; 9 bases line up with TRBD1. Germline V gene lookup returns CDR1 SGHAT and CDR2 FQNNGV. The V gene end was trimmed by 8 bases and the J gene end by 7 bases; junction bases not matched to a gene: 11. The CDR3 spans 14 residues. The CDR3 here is CASHKGQGYFEAFF. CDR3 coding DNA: TGTGCCAGCCACAAGGGACAGGGATATTTTGAAGCTTTCTTT.

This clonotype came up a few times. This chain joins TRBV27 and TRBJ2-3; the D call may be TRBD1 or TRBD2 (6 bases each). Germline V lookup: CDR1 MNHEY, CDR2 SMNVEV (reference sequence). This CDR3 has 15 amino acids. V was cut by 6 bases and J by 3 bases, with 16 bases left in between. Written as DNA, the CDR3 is TGTGCCAGCAGACCCGGGGGCAGGGGAACAGATACGCAGTATTTT. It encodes CASRPGGRGTDTQYF.

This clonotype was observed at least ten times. The CDR3 DNA reads as TGCGCCAGCAGCCCTGACCCCGGGACAGGGGCTGGCTACACCTTC. It codes for CASSPDPGTGAGYTF. The rearrangement joins TRBV5-1 to TRBJ1-2; 10 nucleotides align to TRBD1. The V and J ends lost 4 bases and 7 bases, in that order; junction bases with no gene match: 10. The germline V gene has CDR1 SGHRS and CDR2 YFSETQ. This CDR3 spans 15 amino acids.

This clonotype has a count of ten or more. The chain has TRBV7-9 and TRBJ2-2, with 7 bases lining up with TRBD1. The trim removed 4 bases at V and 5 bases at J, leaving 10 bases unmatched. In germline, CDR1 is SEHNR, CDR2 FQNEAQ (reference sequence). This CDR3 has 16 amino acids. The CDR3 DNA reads TGTGCCAGCAGCTCCAGCCAACAGGGGATAACCGGGGAGCTGTTTTTT. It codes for CASSSSQQGITGELFF.

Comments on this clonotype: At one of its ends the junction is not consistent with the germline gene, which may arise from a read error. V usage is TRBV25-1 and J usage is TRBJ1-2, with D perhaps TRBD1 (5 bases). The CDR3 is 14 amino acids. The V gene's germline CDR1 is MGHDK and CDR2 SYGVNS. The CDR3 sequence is CASSDGPGDSNYNF. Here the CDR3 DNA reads TGTGCCAGCAGCGACGGCCCGGGGGACTCTAACTATAACTTC.

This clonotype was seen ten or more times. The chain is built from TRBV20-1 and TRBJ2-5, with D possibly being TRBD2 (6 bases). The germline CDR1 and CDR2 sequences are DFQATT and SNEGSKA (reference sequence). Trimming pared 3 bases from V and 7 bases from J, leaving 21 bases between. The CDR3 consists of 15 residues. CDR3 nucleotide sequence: TGCAGTGCTAGTTCCCCGGGAGAGGGTATAGGGACCCAGTACTTC. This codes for CSASSPGEGIGTQYF.

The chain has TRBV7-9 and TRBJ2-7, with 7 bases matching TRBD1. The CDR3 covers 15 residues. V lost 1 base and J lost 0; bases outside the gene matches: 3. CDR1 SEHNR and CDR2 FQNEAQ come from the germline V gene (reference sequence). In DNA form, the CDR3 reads TGTGCCAGCAGCTTAGAGGGGACAGCCTCCTACGAGCAGTACTTC. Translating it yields CASSLEGTASYEQYF.

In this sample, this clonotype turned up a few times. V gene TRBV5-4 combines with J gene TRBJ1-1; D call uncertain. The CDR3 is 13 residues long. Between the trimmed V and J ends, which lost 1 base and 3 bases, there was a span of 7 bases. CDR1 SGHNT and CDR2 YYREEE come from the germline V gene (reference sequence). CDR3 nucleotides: TGTGCCAGCAGCTTGACGGTGGACACTGAAGCTTTCTTT. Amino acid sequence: CASSLTVDTEAFF.

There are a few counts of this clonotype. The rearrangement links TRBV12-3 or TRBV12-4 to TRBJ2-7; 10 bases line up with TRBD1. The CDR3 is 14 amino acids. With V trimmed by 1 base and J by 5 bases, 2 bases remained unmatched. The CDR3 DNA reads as TGTGCCAGCAGTTTAGGACAGGGGGCCCACGAGCAGTACTTC. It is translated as CASSLGQGAHEQYF.